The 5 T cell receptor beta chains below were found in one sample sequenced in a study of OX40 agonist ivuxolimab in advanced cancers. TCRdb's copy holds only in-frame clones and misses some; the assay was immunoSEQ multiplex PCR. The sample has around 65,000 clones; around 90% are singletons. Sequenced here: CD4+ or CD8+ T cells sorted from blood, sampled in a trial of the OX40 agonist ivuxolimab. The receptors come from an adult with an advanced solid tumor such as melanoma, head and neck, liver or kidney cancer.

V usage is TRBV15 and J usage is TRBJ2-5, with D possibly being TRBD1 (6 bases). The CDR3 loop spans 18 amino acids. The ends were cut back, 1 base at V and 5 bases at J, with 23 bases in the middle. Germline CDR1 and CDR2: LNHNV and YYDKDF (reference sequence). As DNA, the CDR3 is TGTGCCACCAGCAGAGGCCAAACCGTACAGGGCTTAGGGGAGACCCAGTACTTC. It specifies CATSRGQTVQGLGETQYF.

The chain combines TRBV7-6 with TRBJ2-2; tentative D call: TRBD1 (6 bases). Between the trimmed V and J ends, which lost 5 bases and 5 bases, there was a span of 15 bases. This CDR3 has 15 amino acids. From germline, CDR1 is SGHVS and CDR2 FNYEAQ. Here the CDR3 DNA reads TGTGCCAGCAGCCGGGACACCTGGGGGACCGGGGAGCTGTTTTTT. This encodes CASSRDTWGTGELFF.

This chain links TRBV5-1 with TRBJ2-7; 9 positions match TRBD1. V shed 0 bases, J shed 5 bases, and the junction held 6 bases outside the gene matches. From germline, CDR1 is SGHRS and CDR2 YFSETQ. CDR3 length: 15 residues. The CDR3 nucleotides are TGCGCCAGCAGCTTGGGGACAGGGGAGGGTGACGAGCAGTACTTC. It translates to CASSLGTGEGDEQYF.

For the CDR3, the DNA is TGTGCCAGTAGTATAGATCTCTATGAGCAGTTCTTC. Protein sequence: CASSIDLYEQFF. The chain carries TRBV19 and TRBJ2-1; unclear D gene. Per the germline V gene, CDR1 is LNHDA and CDR2 is SQIVND (reference sequence). The CDR3 runs 12 residues. The V end was cut by 0 bases, the J end by 8 bases, with 5 bases between.

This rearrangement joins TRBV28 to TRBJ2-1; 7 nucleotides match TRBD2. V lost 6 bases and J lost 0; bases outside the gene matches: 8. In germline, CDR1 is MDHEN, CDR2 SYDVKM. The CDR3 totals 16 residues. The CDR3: CASSLLASSSYNEQFF. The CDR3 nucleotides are TGTGCCAGCAGCCTACTAGCGTCAAGCTCCTACAATGAGCAGTTCTTC.